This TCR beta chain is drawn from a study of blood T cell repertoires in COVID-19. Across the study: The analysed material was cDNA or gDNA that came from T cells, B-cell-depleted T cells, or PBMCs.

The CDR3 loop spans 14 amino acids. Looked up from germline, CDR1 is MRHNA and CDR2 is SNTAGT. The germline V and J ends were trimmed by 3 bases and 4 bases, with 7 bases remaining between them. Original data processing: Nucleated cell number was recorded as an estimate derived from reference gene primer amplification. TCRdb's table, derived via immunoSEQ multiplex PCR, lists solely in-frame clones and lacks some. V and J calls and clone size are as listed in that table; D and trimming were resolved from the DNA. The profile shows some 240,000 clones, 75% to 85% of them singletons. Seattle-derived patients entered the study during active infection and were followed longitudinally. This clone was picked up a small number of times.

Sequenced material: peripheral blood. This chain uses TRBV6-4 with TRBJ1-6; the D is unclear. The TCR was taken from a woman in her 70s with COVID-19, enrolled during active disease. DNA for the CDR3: TGTGCCAGCAGTGAATCTCCTTATAATTCACCCCTCCACTTT. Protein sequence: CASSESPYNSPLHF.